This T cell receptor (beta chain) was recovered during a study of blood T cell repertoires in COVID-19. Participants spanned ages about 18 to 90 years and resided in roughly 26 US areas. The CDR3 sequence is 15 residues long. Trimming shortened V by 4 bases and J by 4 bases, and 16 bases separated the two germline ends. The V gene's germline CDR1 is LNHDA and CDR2 SQIVND (reference sequence). The data were produced by immunoSEQ multiplex PCR, yet TCRdb's version contains in-frame clones alone and is incomplete. This sample carries just over 250,000 clones, about 88% of them seen once, and the ten largest clones take 3.5% to 5%.

The TCR sequence derives from a man aged 25-40 years with acute COVID-19. The genes are TRBV19 and TRBJ1-2; maybe TRBD1 (6 bases). Sample: PBMCs or T cells enriched from blood (not recorded which). The CDR3 loop is CASSTGQPRIYGYTF. As DNA, the CDR3 is TGTGCCAGTAGTACTGGACAGCCTCGAATCTATGGCTACACCTTC.